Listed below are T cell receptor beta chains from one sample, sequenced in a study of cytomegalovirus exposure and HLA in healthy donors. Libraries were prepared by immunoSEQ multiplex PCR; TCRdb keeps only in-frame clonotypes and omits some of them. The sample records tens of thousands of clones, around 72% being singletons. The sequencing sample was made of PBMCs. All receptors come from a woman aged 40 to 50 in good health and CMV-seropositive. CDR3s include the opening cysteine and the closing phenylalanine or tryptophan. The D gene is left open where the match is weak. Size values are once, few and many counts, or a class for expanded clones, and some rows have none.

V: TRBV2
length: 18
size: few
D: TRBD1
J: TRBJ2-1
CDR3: CASSEWNFEPGQDNEQFF
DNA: TGTGCCAGCAGTGAATGGAATTTCGAACCGGGACAGGACAATGAGCAGTTCTTC

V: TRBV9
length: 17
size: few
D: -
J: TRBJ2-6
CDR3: CASSVAGGGAGANVLTF
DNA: TGTGCCAGCAGCGTAGCTGGCGGTGGGGCGGGGGCCAACGTCCTGACTTTC

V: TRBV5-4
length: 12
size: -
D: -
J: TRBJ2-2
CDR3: CASSFSIGELFF
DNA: TGTGCCAGCAGCTTTAGTATTGGGGAGCTGTTTTTT

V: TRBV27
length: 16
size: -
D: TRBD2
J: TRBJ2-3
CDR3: CASMPPGGRGTDTQYF
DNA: TGTGCCAGCATGCCCCCGGGAGGGAGGGGCACAGATACGCAGTATTTT

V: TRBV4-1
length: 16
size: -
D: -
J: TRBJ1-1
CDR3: CASSPQAGRMNTEAFF
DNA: TGCGCCAGCAGCCCCCAAGCCGGGAGGATGAACACTGAAGCTTTCTTT

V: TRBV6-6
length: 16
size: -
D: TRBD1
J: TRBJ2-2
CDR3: CASRTPGTGSTGELFF
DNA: TGTGCCAGCAGGACCCCGGGGACAGGGAGCACCGGGGAGCTGTTTTTT

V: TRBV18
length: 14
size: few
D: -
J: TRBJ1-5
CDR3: CASSSQSSNQPQHF
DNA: TGTGCCAGCTCATCACAGAGTAGCAATCAGCCCCAGCATTTT

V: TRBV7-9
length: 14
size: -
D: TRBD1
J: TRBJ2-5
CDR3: CASSFLGQSETQYF
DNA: TGTGCCAGCAGCTTTCTGGGACAGTCAGAGACCCAGTACTTC

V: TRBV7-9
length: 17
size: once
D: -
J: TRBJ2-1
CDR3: CASRDGLVGSDYNEQFF
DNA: TGTGCCAGCAGGGATGGTTTGGTTGGTAGCGACTACAATGAGCAGTTCTTC

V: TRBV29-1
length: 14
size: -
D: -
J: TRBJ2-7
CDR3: CSVEDRGSSYEQYF
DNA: TGCAGCGTTGAAGATCGAGGCAGTAGCTACGAGCAGTACTTC

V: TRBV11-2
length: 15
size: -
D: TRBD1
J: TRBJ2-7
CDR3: CASSQTGGSSYEQYF
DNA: TGTGCCAGCAGTCAGACAGGGGGCAGCTCCTACGAGCAGTACTTC

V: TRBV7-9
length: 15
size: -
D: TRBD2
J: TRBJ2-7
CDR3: CASSLFREGEYEQYF
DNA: TGTGCCAGCAGCTTGTTTCGGGAGGGAGAGTACGAGCAGTACTTC

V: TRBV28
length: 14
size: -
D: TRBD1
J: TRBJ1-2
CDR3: CASSSGTANYGYTF
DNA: TGTGCCAGCAGTTCCGGGACAGCTAACTATGGCTACACCTTC

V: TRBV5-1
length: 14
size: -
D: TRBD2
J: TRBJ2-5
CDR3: CASSLSGSSGTQYF
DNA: TGCGCCAGCAGCTTGAGCGGGAGCTCCGGGACCCAGTACTTC

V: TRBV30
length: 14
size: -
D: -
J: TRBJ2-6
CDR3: CAWSVLPGANVLTF
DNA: TGTGCCTGGAGTGTTCTACCTGGGGCCAACGTCCTGACTTTC

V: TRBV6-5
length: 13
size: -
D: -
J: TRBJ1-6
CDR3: CASSYSAISPLHF
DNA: TGTGCCAGCAGTTACTCGGCAATCTCACCCCTCCACTTT

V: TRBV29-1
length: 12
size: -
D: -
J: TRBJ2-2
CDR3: CSVRGNTGELFF
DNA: TGCAGCGTCCGGGGGAACACCGGGGAGCTGTTTTTT

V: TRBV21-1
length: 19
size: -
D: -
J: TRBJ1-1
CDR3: CASSKARTGEWAMNTEAFF
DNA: TGTGCCAGCAGCAAAGCAAGGACAGGGGAATGGGCTATGAACACTGAAGCTTTCTTT

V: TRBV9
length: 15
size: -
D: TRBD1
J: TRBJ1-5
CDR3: CASSVSGQGDQPQHF
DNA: TGTGCCAGCAGCGTTTCAGGACAGGGGGATCAGCCCCAGCATTTT

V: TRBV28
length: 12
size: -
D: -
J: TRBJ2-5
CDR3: CATQGRGETQYF
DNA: TGTGCCACCCAAGGCAGGGGAGAGACCCAGTACTTC

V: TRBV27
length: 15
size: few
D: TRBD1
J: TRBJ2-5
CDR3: CASSDRRGTGGTQYF
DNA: TGTGCCAGCTCCGACCGCCGCGGGACAGGCGGGACCCAGTACTTC

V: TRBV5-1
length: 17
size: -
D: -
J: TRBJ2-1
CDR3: CASSFGRRAGGYNEQFF
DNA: TGCGCCAGCAGCTTTGGTAGGAGAGCGGGTGGTTACAATGAGCAGTTCTTC

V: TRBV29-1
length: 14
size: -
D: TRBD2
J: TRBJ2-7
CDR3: CSVALLAAPYEQYF
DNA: TGCAGCGTTGCGCTCCTAGCGGCGCCCTACGAGCAGTACTTC

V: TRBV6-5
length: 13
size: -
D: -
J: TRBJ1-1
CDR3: CASSETNNTEAFF
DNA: TGTGCCAGCAGCGAGACAAACAACACTGAAGCTTTCTTT

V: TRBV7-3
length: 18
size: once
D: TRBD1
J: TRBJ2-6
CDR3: CASSLTGTGNSGANVLTF
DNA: TGTGCCAGCAGCTTAACTGGGACAGGCAACTCTGGGGCCAACGTCCTGACTTTC

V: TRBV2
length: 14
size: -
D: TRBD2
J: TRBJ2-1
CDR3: CASSALAGYNEQFF
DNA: TGTGCCAGCAGTGCGCTAGCGGGGTACAATGAGCAGTTCTTC

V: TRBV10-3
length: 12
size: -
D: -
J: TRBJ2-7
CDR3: CAISETSYEQYF
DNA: TGTGCCATCAGTGAGACGAGCTACGAGCAGTACTTC

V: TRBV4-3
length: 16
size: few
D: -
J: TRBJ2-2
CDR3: CASSQDRRRSSGELFF
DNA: TGCGCCAGCAGCCAAGATAGGAGGCGTTCAAGCGGGGAGCTGTTTTTT

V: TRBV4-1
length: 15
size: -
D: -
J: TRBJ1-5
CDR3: CASSPQPVFNQPQHF
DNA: TGCGCCAGCAGCCCACAACCAGTGTTTAATCAGCCCCAGCATTTT

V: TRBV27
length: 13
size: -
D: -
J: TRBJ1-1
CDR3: CASSSRSNTEAFF
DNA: TGTGCCAGCAGTAGTAGAAGTAACACTGAAGCTTTCTTT

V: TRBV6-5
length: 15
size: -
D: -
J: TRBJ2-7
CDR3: CASSYEALSSYEQYF
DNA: TGTGCCAGCAGTTACGAGGCGCTTAGCTCCTACGAGCAGTACTTC

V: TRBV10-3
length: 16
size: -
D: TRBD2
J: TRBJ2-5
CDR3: CAISEGLAPTQETQYF
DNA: TGTGCCATCAGTGAGGGACTAGCGCCCACGCAAGAGACCCAGTACTTC

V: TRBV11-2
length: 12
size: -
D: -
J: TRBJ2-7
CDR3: CASSSQTYEQYF
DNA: TGTGCCAGCAGCTCTCAGACCTACGAGCAGTACTTC